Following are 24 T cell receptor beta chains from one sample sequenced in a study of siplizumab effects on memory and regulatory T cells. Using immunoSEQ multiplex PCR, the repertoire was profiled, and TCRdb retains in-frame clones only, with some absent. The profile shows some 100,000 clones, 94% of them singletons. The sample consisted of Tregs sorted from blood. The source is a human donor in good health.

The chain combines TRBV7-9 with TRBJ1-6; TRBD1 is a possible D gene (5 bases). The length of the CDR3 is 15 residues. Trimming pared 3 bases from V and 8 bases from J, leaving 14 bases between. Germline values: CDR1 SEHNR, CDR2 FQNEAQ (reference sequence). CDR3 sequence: CASSFRGDRDSPLHF. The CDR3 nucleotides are TGTGCCAGCAGCTTTCGGGGGGATAGAGATTCACCCCTCCACTTT.

This CDR3 is CASSLVSGTAYNEQFF. The DNA of the CDR3 is TGCGCCAGCAGCTTGGTCTCCGGGACAGCCTACAATGAGCAGTTCTTC. This chain joins TRBV5-1 and TRBJ2-1, with 7 bases aligning to TRBD1. This CDR3 is built from 16 residues. The trim removed 0 bases at V and 2 bases at J, leaving 5 bases unmatched. Germline CDR1 and CDR2: SGHRS and YFSETQ.

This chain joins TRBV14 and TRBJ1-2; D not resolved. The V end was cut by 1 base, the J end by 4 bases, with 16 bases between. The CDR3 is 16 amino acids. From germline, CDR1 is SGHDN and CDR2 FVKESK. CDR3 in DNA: TGTGCCAGCAGCCAAGGCACCCACCGGGCCGCCTATGGCTACACCTTC. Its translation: CASSQGTHRAAYGYTF. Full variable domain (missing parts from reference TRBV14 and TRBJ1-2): EAGVTQFPSHSVIEKGQTVTLRCDPISGHDNLYWYRRVMGKEIKFLLHFVKESKQDESGMPNNRFLAERTGGTYSTLKVQPAELEDSGVYFCASSQGTHRAAYGYTFGSGTRLTVV.

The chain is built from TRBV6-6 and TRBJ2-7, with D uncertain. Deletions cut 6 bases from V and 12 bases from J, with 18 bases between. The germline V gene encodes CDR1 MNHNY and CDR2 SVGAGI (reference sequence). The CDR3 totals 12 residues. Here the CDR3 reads CASSTDVFKRYF. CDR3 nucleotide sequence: TGTGCCAGCAGCACTGATGTCTTCAAGCGGTACTTC.

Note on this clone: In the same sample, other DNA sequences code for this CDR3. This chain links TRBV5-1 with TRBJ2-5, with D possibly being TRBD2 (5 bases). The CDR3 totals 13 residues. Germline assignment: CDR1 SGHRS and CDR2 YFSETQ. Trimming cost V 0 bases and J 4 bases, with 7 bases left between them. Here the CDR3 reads CASSLGGRETQYF. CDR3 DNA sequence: TGCGCCAGCAGCTTGGGTGGGAGAGAGACCCAGTACTTC.

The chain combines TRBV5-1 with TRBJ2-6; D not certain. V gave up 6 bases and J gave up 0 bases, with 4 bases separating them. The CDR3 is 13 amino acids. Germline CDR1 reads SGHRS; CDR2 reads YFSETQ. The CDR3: CASKASGANVLTF. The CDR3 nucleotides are TGCGCCAGCAAGGCCTCTGGGGCCAACGTCCTGACTTTC.

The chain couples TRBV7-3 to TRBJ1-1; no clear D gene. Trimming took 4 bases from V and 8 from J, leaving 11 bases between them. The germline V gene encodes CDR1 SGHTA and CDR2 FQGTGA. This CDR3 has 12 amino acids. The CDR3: CASSSYTAEAFF. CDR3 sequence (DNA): TGTGCCAGCAGCTCCTATACAGCAGAAGCTTTCTTT.

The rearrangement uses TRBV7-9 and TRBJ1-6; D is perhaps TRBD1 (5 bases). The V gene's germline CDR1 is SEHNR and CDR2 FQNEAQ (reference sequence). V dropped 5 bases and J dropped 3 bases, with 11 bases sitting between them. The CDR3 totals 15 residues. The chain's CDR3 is CASSPSGLYNSPLHF. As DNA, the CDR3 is TGTGCCAGCAGCCCATCGGGACTCTATAATTCACCCCTCCACTTT.

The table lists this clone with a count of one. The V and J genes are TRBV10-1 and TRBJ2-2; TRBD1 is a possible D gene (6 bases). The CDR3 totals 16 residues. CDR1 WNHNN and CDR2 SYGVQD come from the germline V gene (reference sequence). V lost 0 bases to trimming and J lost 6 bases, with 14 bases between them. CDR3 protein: CASSESGTPLSGELFF. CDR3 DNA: TGCGCCAGCAGTGAGTCAGGGACACCCCTTTCCGGGGAGCTGTTTTTT.

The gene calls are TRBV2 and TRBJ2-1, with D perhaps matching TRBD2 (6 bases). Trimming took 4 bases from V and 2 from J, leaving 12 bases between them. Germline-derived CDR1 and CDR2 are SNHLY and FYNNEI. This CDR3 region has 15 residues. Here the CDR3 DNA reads TGTGCCAGCAGTGCTCCGGGGGTAGCCTACAATGAGCAGTTCTTC. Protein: CASSAPGVAYNEQFF.

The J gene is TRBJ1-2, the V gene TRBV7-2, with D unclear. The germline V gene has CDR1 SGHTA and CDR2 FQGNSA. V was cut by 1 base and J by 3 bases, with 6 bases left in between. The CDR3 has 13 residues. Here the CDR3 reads CASSLVVHYGYTF. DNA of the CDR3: TGTGCCAGCAGCTTAGTCGTTCACTATGGCTACACCTTC.

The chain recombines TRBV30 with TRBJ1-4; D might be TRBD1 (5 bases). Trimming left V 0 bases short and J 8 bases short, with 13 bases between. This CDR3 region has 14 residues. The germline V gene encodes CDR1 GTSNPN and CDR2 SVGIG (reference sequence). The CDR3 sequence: CAWSVPGWGEKLFF. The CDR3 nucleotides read TGTGCCTGGAGTGTACCAGGGTGGGGAGAAAAACTGTTTTTT.

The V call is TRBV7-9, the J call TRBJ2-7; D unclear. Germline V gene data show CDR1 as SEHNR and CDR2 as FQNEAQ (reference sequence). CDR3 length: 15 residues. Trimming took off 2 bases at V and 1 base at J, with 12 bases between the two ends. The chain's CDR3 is CASSLLRAASYEQYF. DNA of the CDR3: TGTGCCAGCAGCTTACTTCGTGCAGCGTCCTACGAGCAGTACTTC. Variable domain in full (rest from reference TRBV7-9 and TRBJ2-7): DTGVSQNPRHKITKRGQNVTFRCDPISEHNRLYWYRQTLGQGPEFLTYFQNEAQLEKSRLLSDRFSAERPKGSFSTLEIQRTEQGDSAMYLCASSLLRAASYEQYFGPGTRLTVT.

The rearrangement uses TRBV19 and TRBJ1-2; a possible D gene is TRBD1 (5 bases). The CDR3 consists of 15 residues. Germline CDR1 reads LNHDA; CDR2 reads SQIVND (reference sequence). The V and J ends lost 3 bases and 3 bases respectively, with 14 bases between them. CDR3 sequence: CASSIQGRSHYGYTF. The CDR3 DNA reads TGTGCCAGTAGTATTCAGGGAAGGAGTCACTATGGCTACACCTTC.

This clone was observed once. CDR3 sequence (DNA): TGTGCCTGGGACCTACGGGGCCAGGGCACCGGGGAGCTGTTTTTT. Translated, it gives CAWDLRGQGTGELFF. This sequence joins TRBV30 and TRBJ2-2; tentatively, D is TRBD1 or TRBD2 (5 bases each). Per germline, CDR1 GTSNPN and CDR2 SVGIG (reference sequence). The CDR3 contains 15 residues. Trimming shortened V by 5 bases and J by 4 bases, and 17 bases separated the two germline ends.

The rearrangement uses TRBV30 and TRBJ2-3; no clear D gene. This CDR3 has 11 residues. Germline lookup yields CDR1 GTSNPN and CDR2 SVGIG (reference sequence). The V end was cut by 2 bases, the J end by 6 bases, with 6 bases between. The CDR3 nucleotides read TGTGCCTGGAGTCTCGCGGATACGCAGTATTTT. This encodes CAWSLADTQYF.

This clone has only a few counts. The CDR3 here is CASRFRNMNTEAFF. The CDR3 DNA follows: TGTGCCAGTAGATTCAGGAATATGAACACTGAAGCTTTCTTT. The chain links TRBV19 to TRBJ1-1; D is unclear. Trimming cost V 6 bases and J 0 bases, with 11 bases left between them. Germline assignment: CDR1 LNHDA and CDR2 SQIVND (reference sequence). The CDR3 is made up of 14 amino acids. The full variable domain, completed using reference TRBV19 and TRBJ1-1, is DGGITQSPKYLFRKEGQNVTLSCEQNLNHDAMYWYRQDPGQGLRLIYYSQIVNDFQKGDIAEGYSVSREKKESFPLTVTSAQKNPTAFYLCASRFRNMNTEAFFGQGTRLTVV.

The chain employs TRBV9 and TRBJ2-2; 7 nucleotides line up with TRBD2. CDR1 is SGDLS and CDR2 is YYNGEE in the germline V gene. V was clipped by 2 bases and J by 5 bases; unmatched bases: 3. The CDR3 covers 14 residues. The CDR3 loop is CASSVLAGTGELFF. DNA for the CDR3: TGTGCCAGCAGCGTGTTAGCGGGTACCGGGGAGCTGTTTTTT.

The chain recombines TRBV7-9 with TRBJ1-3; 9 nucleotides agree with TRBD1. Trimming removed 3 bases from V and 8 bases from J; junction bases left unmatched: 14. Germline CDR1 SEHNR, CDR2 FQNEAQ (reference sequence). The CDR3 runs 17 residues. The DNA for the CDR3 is TGTGCCAGCAGCTTGGTGAGGGGCGGGACAGGGCCGGACACCATATATTTT. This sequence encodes CASSLVRGGTGPDTIYF.

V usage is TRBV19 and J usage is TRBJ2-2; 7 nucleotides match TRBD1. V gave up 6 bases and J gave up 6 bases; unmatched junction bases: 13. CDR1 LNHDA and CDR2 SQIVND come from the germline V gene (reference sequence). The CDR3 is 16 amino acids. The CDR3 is CASRQGKVIGAGELFF. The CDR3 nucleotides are TGTGCCAGTAGACAGGGGAAGGTTATAGGGGCCGGGGAGCTGTTTTTT.

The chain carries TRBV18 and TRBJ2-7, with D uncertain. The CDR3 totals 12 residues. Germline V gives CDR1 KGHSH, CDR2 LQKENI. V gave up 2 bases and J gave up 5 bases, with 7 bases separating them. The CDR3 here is CASSPRGHEQYF. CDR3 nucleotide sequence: TGTGCCAGCTCACCAAGAGGCCACGAGCAGTACTTC.

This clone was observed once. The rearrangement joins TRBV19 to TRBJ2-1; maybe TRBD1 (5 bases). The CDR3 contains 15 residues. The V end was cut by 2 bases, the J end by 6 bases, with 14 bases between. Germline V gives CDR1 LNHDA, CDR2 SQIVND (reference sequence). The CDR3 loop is CASSIRQGIFNEQFF. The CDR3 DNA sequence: TGTGCCAGTAGTATAAGGCAGGGAATCTTCAATGAGCAGTTCTTC. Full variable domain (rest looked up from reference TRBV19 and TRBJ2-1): DGGITQSPKYLFRKEGQNVTLSCEQNLNHDAMYWYRQDPGQGLRLIYYSQIVNDFQKGDIAEGYSVSREKKESFPLTVTSAQKNPTAFYLCASSIRQGIFNEQFFGPGTRLTVL.

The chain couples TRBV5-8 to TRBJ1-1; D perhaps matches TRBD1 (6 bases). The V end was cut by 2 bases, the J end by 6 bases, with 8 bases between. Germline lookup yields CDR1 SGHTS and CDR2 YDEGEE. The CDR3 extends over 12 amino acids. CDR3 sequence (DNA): TGTGCCAGCAGCTTCAGGGGAGCTGAAGCTTTCTTT. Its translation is CASSFRGAEAFF. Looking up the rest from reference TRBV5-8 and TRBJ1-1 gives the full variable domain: EAGVTQSPTHLIKTRGQQATLRCSPISGHTSVYWYQQALGLGLQFLLWYDEGEERNRGNFPPRFSGRQFPNYSSELNVNALELEDSALYLCASSFRGAEAFFGQGTRLTVV.

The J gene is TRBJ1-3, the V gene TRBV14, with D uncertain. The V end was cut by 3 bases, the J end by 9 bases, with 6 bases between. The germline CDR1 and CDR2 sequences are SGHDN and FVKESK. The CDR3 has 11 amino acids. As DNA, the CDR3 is TGTGCCAGCAGCCAGGTTGGCACCATATATTTT. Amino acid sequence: CASSQVGTIYF.